This T cell receptor beta chain appears in the sequencing data of a study of cytomegalovirus exposure and HLA in healthy donors. About this clone itself: Its specificity is unknown.

Whole-study results and caveats: A prior analysis recorded that most TCR beta V segments were productive about 87% or about 30% of the time. Fewer than 200 TCR beta chains were listed as cytomegalovirus-associated.

The PCR contained 60 Vbeta and 13 Jbeta primers. Data came from immunoSEQ multiplex PCR; TCRdb stores just in-frame clones and leaves some out. The data hold some 150,000 clones, with about 85% observed a single time. The clonotype comes from a young woman in good health and CMV-seronegative. Sequencing was done on a sample of PBMCs.

The CDR3 is CASSLRQGAGANVLTF. In DNA form, the CDR3 reads TGTGCCAGCTCACTTCGACAGGGAGCTGGGGCCAACGTCCTGACTTTC. This rearrangement joins TRBV18 to TRBJ2-6, with TRBD1 identical over 7 bases. Germline V gene lookup returns CDR1 KGHSH and CDR2 LQKENI. V was pared by 4 bases and J by 2 bases, with 5 bases of the junction left unmatched. CDR3 length: 16 amino acids.